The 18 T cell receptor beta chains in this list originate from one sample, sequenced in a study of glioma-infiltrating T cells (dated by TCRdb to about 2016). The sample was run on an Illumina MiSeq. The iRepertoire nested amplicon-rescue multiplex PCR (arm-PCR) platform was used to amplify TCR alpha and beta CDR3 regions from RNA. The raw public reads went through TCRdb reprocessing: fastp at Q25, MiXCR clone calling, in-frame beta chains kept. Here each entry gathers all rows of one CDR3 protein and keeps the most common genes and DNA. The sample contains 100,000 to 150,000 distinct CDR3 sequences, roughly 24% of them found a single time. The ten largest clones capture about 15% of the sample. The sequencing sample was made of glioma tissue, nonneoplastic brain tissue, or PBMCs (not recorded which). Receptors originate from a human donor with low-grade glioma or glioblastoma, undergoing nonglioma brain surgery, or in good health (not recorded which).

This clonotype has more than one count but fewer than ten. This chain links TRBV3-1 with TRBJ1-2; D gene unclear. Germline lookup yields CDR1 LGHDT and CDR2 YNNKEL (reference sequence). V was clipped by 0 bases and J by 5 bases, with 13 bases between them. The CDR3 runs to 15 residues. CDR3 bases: TGTGCCAGCAGCCAAGAAATGAGACTCCCATATGGCTACACCTTC. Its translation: CASSQEMRLPYGYTF.

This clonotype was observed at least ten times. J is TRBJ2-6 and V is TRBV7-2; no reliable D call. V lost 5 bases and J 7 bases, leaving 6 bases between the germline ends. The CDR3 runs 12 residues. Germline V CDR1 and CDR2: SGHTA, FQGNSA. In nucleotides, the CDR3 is TGTGCCAGCAGCCCTTTTGCCAACGTCCTGACTTTC. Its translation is CASSPFANVLTF.

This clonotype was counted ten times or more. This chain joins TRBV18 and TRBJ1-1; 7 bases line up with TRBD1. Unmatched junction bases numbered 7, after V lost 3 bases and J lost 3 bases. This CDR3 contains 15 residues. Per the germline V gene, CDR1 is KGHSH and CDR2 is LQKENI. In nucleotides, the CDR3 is TGTGCCAGCTCACCTCTGACAGGGTTGGACACTGAAGCTTTCTTT. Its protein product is CASSPLTGLDTEAFF.

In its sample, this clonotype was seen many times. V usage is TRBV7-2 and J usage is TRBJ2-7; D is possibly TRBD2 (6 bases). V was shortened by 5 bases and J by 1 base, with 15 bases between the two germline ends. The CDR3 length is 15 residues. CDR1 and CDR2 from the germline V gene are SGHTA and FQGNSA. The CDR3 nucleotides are TGTGCCAGCAGCCCCTTAGCGGAGATATCCTACGAGCAGTACTTC. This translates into CASSPLAEISYEQYF.

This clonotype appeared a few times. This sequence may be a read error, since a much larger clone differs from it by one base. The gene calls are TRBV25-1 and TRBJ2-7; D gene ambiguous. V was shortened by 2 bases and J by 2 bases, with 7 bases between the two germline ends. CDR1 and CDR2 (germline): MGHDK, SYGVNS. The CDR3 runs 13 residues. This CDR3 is CASSEIVPYEQYF. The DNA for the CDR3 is TGTGCCAGCAGTGAAATAGTGCCCTACGAGCAGTACTTC.

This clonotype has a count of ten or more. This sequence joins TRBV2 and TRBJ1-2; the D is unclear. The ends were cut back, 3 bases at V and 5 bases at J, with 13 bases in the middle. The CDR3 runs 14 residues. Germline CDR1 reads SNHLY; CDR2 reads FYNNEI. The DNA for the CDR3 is TGTGCCAGCAGTGAGCCGGGAGTTCAGTATGGCTACACCTTC. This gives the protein CASSEPGVQYGYTF.

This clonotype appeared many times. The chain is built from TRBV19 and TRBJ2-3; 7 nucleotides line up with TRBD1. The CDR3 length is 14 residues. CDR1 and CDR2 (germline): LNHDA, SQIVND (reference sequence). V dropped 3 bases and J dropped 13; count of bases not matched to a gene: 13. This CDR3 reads CASSMRLGGSEEYF. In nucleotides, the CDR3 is TGTGCCAGTAGTATGCGGCTAGGGGGCAGTGAAGAGTATTTT.

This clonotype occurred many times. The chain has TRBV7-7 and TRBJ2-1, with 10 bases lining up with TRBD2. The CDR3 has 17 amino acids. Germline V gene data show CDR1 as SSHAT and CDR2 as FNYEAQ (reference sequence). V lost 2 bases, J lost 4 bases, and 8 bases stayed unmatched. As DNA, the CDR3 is TGTGCCAGCAGCTTATCCAGCGGGAGGGCCGATTACAATGAGCAGTTCTTC. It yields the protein CASSLSSGRADYNEQFF.

CDR3 sequence (DNA): TGCGCCAGCAGCTTAGGGGAGAAAGAGACCCAGTACTTC. Its translation: CASSLGEKETQYF. The V call is TRBV5-1, the J call TRBJ2-5; D possibly matches TRBD1 or TRBD2 (5 bases each). Germline V gene lookup returns CDR1 SGHRS and CDR2 YFSETQ. This CDR3 is 13 amino acids long. V was trimmed by 2 bases and J by 3 bases, leaving 8 bases between them.

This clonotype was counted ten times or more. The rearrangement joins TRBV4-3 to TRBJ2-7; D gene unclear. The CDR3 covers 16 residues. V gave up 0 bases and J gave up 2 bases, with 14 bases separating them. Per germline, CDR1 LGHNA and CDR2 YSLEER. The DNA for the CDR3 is TGCGCCAGCAGCCAAGAGGCTGGGCTAGGAACCTACGAGCAGTACTTC. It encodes CASSQEAGLGTYEQYF.

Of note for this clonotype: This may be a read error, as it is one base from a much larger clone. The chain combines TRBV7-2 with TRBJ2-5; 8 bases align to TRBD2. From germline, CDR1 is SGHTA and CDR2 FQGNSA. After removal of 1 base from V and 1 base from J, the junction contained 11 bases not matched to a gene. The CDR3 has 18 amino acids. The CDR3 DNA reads TGTGCCAGCAGCTTAGTGGGACTAGACCTCCCCCGCCAAGAGACCCAGTACTTC. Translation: CASSLVGLDLPRQETQYF.

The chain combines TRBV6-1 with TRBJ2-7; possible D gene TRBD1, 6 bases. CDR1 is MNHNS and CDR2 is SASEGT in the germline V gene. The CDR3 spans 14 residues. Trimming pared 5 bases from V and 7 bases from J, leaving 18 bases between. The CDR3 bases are TGTGCCAGCAGTCCGACAGGCAGCTTGAGTGAGCAGTACTTC. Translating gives CASSPTGSLSEQYF.

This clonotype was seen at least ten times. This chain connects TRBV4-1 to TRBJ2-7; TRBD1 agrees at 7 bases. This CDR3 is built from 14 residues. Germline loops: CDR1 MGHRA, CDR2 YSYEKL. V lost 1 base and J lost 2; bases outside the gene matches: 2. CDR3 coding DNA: TGCGCCAGCAGCCAAGGCCAGGGGGCCTACGAGCAGTACTTC. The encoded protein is CASSQGQGAYEQYF.

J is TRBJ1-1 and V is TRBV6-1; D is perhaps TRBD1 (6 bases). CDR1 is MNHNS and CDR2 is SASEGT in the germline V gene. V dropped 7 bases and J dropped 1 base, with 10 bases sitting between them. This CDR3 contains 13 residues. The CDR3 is CASKGQTNTEAFF. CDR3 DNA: TGTGCCAGCAAAGGACAGACGAACACTGAAGCTTTCTTT.

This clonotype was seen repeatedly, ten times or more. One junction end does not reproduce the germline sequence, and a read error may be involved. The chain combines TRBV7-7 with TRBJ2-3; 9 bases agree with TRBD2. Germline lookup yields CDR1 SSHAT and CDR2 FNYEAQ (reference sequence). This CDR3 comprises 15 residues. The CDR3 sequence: CASSTRGGLAYTQYF. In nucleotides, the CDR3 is TGTGCTAGCAGCACCCGGGGGGGACTAGCCTATACGCAGTATTTT.

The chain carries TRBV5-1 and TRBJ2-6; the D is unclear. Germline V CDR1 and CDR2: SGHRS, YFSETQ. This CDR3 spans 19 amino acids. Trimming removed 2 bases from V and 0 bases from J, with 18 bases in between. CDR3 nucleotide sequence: TGCGCCAGCAGCTTACTGTCGGCAGCTTTGACCTCTGGGGCCAACGTCCTGACTTTC. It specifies CASSLLSAALTSGANVLTF.

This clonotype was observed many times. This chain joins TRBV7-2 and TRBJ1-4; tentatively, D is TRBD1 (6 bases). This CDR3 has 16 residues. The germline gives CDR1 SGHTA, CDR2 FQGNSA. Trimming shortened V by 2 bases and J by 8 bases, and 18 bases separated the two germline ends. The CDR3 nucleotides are TGTGCCAGCAGCTTAATGGGTGGACAGATAGGGGAAAAACTGTTTTTT. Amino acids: CASSLMGGQIGEKLFF.

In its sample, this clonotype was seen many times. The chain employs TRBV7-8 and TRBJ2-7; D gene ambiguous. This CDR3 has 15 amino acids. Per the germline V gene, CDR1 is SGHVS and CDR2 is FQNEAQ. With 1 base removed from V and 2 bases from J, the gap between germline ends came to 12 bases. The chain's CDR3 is CASSLVGFWTYEQYF. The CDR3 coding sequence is TGTGCCAGCAGCTTAGTAGGGTTCTGGACCTACGAGCAGTACTTC.